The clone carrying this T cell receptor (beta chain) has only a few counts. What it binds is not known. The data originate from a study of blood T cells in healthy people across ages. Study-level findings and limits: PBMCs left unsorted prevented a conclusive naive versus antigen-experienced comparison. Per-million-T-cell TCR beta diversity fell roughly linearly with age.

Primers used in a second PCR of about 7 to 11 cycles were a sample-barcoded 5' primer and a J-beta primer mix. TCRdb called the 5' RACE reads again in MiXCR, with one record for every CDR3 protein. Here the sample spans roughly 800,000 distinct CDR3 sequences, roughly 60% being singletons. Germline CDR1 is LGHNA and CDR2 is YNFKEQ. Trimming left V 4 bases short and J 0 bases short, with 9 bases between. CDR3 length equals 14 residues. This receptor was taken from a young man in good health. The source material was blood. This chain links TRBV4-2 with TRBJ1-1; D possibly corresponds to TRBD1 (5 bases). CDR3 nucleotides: TGTGCCAGCAGCCGGGACGGTATGAACACTGAAGCTTTCTTT. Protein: CASSRDGMNTEAFF.